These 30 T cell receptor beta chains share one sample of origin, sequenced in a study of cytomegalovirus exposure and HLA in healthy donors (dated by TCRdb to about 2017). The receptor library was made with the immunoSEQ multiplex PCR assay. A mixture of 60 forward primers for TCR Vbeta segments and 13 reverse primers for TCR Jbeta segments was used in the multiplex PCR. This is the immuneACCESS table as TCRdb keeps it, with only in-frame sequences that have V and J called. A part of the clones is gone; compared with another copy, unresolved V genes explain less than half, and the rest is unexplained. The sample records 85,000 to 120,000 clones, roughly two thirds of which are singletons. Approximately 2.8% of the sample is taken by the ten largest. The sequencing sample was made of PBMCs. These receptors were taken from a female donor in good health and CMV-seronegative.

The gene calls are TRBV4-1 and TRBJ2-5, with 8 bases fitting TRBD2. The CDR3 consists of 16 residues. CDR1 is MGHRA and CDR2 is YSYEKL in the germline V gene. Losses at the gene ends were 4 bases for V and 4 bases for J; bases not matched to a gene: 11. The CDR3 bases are TGCGCCAGCAGCCCTTCTCCGGGAGGGCTCGGAGAGACCCAGTACTTC. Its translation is CASSPSPGGLGETQYF.

DNA for the CDR3: TGCAGCGTCTCTACAGGGATTGCAGATACGCAGTATTTT. This codes for CSVSTGIADTQYF. The rearrangement joins TRBV29-1 to TRBJ2-3; perhaps TRBD1 as D (6 bases). The CDR3 is 13 residues long. Trimming removed 6 bases at V and 4 bases at J, with 14 bases between. Germline V gene sequence: CDR1 SQVTM, CDR2 ANQGSEA.

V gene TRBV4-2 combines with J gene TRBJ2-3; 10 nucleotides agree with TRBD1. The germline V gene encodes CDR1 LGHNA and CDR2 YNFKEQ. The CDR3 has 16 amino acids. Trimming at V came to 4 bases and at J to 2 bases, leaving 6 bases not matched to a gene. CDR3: CASSRGGQGITDTQYF. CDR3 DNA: TGTGCCAGCAGCCGTGGGGGACAGGGGATCACAGATACGCAGTATTTT.

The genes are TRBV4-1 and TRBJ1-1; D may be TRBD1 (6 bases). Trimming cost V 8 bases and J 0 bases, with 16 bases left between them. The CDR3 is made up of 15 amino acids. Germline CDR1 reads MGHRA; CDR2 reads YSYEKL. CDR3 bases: TGCGCCAGCTCATGGACAGAAACAATGAACACTGAAGCTTTCTTT. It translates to CASSWTETMNTEAFF.

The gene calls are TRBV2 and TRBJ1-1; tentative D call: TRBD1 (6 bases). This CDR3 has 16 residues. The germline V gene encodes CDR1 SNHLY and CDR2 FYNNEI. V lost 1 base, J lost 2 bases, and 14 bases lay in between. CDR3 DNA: TGTGCCAGCAGTGAAGACAGGGAGGGGTTTAACACTGAAGCTTTCTTT. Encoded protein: CASSEDREGFNTEAFF.

The CDR3 loop reads CASSPQAGENEQFF. CDR3 DNA sequence: TGTGCCAGCAGCCCACAGGCAGGGGAGAATGAGCAGTTCTTC. The rearrangement joins TRBV27 to TRBJ2-1, with TRBD1 as a possible D gene (6 bases). The length of the CDR3 is 14 residues. The germline gives CDR1 MNHEY, CDR2 SMNVEV (reference sequence). The V gene lost 6 bases and the J gene lost 7 bases, with 16 bases spanning the gap.

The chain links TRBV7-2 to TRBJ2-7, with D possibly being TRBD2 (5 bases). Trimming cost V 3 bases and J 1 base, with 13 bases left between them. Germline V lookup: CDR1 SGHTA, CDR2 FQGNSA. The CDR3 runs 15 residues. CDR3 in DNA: TGTGCCAGCAGCTTCTTTGAGGGCGGTTCCTACGAGCAGTACTTC. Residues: CASSFFEGGSYEQYF.

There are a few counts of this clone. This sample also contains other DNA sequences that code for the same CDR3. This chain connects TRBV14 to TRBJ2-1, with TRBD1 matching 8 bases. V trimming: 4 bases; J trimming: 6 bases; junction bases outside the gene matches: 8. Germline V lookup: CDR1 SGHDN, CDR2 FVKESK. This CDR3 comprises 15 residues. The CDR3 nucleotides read TGTGCCAGCAGCCCCACAGGGGGATCAGGCAATGAGCAGTTCTTC. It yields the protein CASSPTGGSGNEQFF.

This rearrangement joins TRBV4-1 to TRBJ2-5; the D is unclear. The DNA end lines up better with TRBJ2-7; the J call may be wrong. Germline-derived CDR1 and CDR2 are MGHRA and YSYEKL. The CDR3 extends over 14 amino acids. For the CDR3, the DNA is TGCGCCAGCAGCCAAGTTAGCTCCGAATACGAGCAGTACTTC. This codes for CASSQVSSEYEQYF.

The CDR3 spells CASRLGQGGFTGELFF. The CDR3 DNA follows: TGTGCCAGCAGACTGGGACAGGGCGGATTCACCGGGGAGCTGTTTTTT. The chain carries TRBV5-6 and TRBJ2-2; 9 positions match TRBD1. V was clipped by 5 bases and J by 4 bases; unmatched bases: 9. This CDR3 has 16 amino acids. CDR1 is SGHDT, CDR2 YYEEEE, per germline.

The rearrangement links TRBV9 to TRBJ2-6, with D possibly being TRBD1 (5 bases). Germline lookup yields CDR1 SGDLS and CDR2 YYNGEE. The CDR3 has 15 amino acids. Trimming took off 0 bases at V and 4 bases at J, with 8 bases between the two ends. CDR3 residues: CASSVEGFGANVLTF. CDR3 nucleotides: TGTGCCAGCAGCGTAGAGGGGTTCGGGGCCAACGTCCTGACTTTC. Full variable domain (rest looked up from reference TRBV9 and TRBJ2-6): DSGVTQTPKHLITATGQRVTLRCSPRSGDLSVYWYQQSLDQGLQFLIQYYNGEERAKGNILERFSAQQFPDLHSELNLSSLELGDSALYFCASSVEGFGANVLTFGAGSRLTVL.

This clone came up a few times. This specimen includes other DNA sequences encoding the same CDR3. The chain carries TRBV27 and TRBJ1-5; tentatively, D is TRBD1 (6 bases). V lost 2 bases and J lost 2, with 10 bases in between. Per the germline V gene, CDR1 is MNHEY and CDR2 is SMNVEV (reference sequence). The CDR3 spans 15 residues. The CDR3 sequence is CASSLSSGGNQPQHF. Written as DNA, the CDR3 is TGTGCCAGCAGTTTAAGTTCAGGGGGCAATCAGCCCCAGCATTTT.

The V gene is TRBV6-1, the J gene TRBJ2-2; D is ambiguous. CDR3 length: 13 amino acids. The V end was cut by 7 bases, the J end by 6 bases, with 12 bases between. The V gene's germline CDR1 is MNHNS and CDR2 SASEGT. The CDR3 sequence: CASKTSFAGELFF. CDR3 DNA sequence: TGTGCCAGCAAAACCAGTTTCGCCGGGGAGCTGTTTTTT.

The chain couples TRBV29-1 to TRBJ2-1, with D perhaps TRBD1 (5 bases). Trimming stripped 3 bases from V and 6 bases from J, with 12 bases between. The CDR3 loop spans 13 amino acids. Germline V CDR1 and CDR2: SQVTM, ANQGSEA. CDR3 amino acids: CSVEAQQANEQFF. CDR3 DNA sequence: TGCAGCGTTGAGGCACAACAGGCCAATGAGCAGTTCTTC.

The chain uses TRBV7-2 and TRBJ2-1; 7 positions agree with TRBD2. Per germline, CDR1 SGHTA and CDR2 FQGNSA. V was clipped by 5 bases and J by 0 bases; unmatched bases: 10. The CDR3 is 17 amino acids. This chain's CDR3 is CASSQSASGNSYNEQFF. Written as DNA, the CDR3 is TGTGCCAGCAGCCAAAGCGCCAGCGGGAACTCCTACAATGAGCAGTTCTTC.

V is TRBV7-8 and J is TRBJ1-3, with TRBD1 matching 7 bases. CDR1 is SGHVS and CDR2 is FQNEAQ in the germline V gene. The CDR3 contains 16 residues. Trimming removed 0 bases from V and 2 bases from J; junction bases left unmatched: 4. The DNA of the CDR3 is TGTGCCAGCAGCTTAGCCGAGGGACAGACTGGAAACACCATATATTTT. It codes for CASSLAEGQTGNTIYF.

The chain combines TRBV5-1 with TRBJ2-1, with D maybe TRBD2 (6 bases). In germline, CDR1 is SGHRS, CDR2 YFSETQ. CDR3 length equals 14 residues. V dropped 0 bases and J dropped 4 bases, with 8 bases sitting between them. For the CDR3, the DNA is TGCGCCAGCAGCTTGGTTAGCGGTTACAATGAGCAGTTCTTC. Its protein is CASSLVSGYNEQFF.

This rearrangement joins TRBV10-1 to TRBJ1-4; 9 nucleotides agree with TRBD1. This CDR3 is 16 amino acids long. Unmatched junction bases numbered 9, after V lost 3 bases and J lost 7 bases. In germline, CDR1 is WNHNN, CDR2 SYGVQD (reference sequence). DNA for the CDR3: TGCGCCAGCAGTGACTTTAGCCGGGACAGGGTTGAAAAACTGTTTTTT. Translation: CASSDFSRDRVEKLFF.

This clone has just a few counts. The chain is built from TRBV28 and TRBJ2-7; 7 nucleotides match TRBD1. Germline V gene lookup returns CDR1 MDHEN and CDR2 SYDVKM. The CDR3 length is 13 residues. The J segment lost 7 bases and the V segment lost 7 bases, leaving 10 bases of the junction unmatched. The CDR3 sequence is CASIPGTDLEQYF. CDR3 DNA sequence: TGTGCCAGCATTCCCGGGACAGACTTAGAGCAGTACTTC.

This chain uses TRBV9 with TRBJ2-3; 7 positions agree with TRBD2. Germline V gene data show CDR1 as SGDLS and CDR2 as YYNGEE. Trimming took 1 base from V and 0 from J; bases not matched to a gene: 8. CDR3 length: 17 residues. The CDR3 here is CASSVNPSGTSTDTQYF. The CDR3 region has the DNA TGTGCCAGCAGCGTAAACCCTAGCGGCACTAGCACAGATACGCAGTATTTT.

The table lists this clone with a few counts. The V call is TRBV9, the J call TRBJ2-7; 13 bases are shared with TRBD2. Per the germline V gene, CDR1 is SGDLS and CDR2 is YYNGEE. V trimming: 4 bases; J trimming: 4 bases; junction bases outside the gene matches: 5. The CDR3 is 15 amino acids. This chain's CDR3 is CASSPRTSGSYEQYF. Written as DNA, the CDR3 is TGTGCCAGCAGCCCAAGGACTAGCGGGAGTTACGAGCAGTACTTC. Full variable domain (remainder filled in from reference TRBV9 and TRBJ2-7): DSGVTQTPKHLITATGQRVTLRCSPRSGDLSVYWYQQSLDQGLQFLIQYYNGEERAKGNILERFSAQQFPDLHSELNLSSLELGDSALYFCASSPRTSGSYEQYFGPGTRLTVT.

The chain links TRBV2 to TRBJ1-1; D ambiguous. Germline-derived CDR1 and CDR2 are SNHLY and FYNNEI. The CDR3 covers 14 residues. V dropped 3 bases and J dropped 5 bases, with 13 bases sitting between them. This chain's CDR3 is CASSDIVPRTEAFF. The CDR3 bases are TGTGCCAGCAGTGACATAGTTCCTAGAACTGAAGCTTTCTTT.

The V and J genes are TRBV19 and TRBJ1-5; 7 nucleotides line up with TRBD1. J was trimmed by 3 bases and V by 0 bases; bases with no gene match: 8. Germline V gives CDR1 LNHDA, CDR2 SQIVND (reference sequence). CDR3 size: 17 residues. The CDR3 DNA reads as TGTGCCAGTAGTATAGATCCTCCGGGACAGTACAATCAGCCCCAGCATTTT. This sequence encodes CASSIDPPGQYNQPQHF.

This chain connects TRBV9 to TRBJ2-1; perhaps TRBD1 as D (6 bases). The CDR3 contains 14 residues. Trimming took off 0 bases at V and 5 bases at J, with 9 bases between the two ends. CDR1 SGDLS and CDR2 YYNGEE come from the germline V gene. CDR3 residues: CASSVARDNNEQFF. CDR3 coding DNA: TGTGCCAGCAGCGTAGCTAGGGACAACAATGAGCAGTTCTTC.

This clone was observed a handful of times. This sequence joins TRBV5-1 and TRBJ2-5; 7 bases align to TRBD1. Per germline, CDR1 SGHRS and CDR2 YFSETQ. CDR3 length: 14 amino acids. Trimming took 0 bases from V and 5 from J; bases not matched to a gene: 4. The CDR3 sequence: CASSLDDRVETQYF. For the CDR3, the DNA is TGCGCCAGCAGCTTGGATGACAGGGTGGAGACCCAGTACTTC. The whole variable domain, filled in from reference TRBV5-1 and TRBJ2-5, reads KAGVTQTPRYLIKTRGQQVTLSCSPISGHRSVSWYQQTPGQGLQFLFEYFSETQRNKGNFPGRFSGRQFSNSRSEMNVSTLELGDSALYLCASSLDDRVETQYFGPGTRLLVL.

The chain's CDR3 is CASSRTSGSGEQFF. For the CDR3, the DNA is TGTGCCAGCAGTAGGACTAGCGGGAGCGGTGAGCAGTTCTTC. The rearrangement links TRBV6-6 to TRBJ2-1, with 13 bases that match TRBD2. CDR1 is MNHNY and CDR2 is SVGAGI in the germline V gene (reference sequence). V trimming: 5 bases; J trimming: 9 bases; junction bases outside the gene matches: 4. This CDR3 has 14 residues.

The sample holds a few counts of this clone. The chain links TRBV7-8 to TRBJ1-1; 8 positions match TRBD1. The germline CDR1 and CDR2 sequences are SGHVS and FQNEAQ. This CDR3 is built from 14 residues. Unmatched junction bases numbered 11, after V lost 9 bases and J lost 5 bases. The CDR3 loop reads CASFGTGFGTEAFF. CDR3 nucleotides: TGTGCCAGTTTCGGGACAGGCTTCGGGACTGAAGCTTTCTTT.

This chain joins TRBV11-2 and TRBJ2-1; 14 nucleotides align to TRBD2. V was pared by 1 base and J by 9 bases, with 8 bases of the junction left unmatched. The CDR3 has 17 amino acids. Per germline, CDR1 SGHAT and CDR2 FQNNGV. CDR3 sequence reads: CASSLVWGGLAGVEQFF. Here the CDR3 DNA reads TGTGCCAGCAGCTTAGTATGGGGGGGACTAGCGGGAGTTGAGCAGTTCTTC.

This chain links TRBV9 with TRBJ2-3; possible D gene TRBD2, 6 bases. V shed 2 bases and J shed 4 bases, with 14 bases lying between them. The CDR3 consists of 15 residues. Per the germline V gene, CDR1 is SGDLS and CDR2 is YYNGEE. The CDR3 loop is CASSVVGREADTQYF. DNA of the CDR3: TGTGCCAGCAGCGTCGTCGGGCGGGAAGCAGATACGCAGTATTTT.

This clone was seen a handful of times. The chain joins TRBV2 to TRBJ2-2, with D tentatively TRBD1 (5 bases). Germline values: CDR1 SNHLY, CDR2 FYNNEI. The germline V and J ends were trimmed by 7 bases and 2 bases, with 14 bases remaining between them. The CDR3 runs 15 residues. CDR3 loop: CASTVDSINTGELFF. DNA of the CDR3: TGTGCCAGCACGGTCGACAGCATTAACACCGGGGAGCTGTTTTTT. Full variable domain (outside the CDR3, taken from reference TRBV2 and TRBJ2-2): EPEVTQTPSHQVTQMGQEVILRCVPISNHLYFYWYRQILGQKVEFLVSFYNNEISEKSEIFDDQFSVERPDGSNFTLKIRSTKLEDSAMYFCASTVDSINTGELFFGEGSRLTVL.